Described below is a single TCR beta chain sequence and its context. The antigen remains undetermined. TCRdb passed the 5' RACE reads through MiXCR, listing each CDR3 protein once. The table shows around 200,000 distinct CDR3 sequences, with around 8.8% occurring only once. This sample is drawn from a study of T-cell memory formation after mild COVID-19. About the research overall: Each donor largely had its own TCR clusters.

Study outcomes and limitations: There were some responding clones in pre-infection memory, which suggested that cross-reactive memory had joined. For contracting clones, CD4+ ones sat mainly in CM and EM, CD8+ in EMRA.

This CDR3 is built from 14 residues. V dropped 0 bases and J dropped 6 bases, with 11 bases sitting between them. The germline CDR1 and CDR2 sequences are ENHRY and SYGVKD. The chain couples TRBV10-3 to TRBJ1-2; a weak D match, TRBD1 (5 bases). What was sequenced was PBMCs or a T cell subset sorted from them (not recorded which). The sequence derives from a man in his late teens or twenties who had mild COVID-19 (a few samples of this study predate the infection). Cell type and time point are not known. CDR3 loop: CAISESRGDDGYTF. CDR3 nucleotides: TGTGCCATCAGTGAGTCTCGAGGGGACGATGGCTACACCTTC.